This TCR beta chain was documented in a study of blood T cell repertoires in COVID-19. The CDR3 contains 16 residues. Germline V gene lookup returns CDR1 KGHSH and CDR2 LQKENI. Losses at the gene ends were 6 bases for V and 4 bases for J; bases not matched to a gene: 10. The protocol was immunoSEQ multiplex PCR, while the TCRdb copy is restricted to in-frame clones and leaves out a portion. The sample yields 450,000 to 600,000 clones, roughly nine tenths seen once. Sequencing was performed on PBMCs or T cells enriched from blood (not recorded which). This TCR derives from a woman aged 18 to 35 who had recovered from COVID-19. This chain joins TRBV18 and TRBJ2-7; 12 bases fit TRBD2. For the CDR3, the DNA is TGTGCCAGCTCGCTAGCGGGGGGGCCCCTCCTTTACGAGCAGTACTTC. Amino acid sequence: CASSLAGGPLLYEQYF.